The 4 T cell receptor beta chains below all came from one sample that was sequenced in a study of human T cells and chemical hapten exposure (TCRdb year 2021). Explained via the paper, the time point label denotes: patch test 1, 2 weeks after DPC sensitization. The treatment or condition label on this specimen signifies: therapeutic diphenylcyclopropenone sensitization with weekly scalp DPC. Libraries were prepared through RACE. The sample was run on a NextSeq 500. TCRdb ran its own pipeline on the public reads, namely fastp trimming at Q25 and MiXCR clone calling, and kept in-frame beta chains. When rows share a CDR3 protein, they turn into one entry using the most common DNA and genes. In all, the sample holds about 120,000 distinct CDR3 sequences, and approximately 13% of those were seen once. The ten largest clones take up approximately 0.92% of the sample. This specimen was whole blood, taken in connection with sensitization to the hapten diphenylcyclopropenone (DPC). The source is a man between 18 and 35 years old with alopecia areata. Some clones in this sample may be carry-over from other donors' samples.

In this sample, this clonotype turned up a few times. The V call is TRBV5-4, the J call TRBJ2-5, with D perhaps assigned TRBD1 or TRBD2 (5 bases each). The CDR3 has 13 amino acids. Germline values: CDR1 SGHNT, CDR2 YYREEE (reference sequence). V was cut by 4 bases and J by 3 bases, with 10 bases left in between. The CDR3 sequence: CASSTEGKETQYF. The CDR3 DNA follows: TGTGCCAGCAGCACCGAGGGGAAAGAGACCCAGTACTTC.

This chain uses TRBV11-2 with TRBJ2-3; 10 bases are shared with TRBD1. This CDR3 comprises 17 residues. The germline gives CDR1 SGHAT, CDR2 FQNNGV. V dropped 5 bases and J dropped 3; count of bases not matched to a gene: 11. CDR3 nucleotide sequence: TGTGCCAGCAGCCGACGGGGTACGGACAGGGGGACAGATACGCAGTATTTT. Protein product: CASSRRGTDRGTDTQYF.

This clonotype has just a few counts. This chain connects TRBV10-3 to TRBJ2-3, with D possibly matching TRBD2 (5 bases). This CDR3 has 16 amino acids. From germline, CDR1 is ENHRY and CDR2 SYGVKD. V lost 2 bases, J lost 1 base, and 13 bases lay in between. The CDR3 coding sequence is TGTGCCATCAGTGAGGTTCCTAGCAGACGCACAGATACGCAGTATTTT. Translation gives CAISEVPSRRTDTQYF.

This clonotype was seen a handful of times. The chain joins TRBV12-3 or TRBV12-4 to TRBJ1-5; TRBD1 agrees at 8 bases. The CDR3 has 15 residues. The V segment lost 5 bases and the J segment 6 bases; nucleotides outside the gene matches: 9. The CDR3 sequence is CASSTLDRAGQPQHF. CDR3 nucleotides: TGTGCCAGCAGTACCCTGGACAGGGCAGGTCAGCCCCAGCATTTT.